This paragraph reports one TCR beta chain. Its matching antigen is unknown. Additional DNA sequences in this sample encode the identical CDR3. These data come from a study of shared clonotypes between healthy human individuals. Study summary: Donors were a couple of women and a few men aged 18 to 49. General study points: Approximately 4.9% of naive CD4 clonotypes were shared across a handful of donors. With few donors, the genetic and exposure-history diversity represented was limited.

With 1 base removed from V and 5 bases from J, the gap between germline ends came to 7 bases. The germline V gene encodes CDR1 SGHRS and CDR2 YFSETQ. This CDR3 is built from 12 residues. Assay execution took place at the deep level. The assay was immunoSEQ multiplex PCR, and TCRdb's table has in-frame clones only and misses some. The table includes some 2,500,000 clones, roughly 93% detected once. The chain joins TRBV5-1 to TRBJ2-7, with a tentative D call TRBD1 (6 bases). The sequence came from a man aged 18 to 29 in good health. Some clones in this sample may be carry-over from other donors' samples. Sequencing input: naive CD4+ T cells from PBMCs. The subset is: CD45RA+ positively selected. DNA of the CDR3: TGCGCCAGCAGCTTGTCAGGGGACGAGCAGTACTTC. Translated: CASSLSGDEQYF.